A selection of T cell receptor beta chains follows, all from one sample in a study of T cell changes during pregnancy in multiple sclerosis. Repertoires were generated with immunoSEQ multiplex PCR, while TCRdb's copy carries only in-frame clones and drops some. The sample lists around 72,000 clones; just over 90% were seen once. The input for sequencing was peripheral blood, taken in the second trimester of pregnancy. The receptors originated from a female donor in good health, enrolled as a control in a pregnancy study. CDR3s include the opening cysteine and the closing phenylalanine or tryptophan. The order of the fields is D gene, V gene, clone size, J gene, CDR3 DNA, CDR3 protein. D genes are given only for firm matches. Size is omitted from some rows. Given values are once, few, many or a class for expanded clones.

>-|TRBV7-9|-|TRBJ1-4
TGTGCCAGCAGCTTAGCCCCCGGTGAAAAACTGTTTTTT
CASSLAPGEKLFF
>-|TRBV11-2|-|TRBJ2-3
TGTGCCAGCAGCCCCGACAGGAGGACAGATACGCAGTATTTT
CASSPDRRTDTQYF
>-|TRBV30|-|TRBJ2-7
TGTGCCTGGAGTGTACAAGTAGCCCGGCTTTCCGAGCAGTACTTC
CAWSVQVARLSEQYF
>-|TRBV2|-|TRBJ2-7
TGTGCCAGCACCGGAGGCCAGACTACCTACGAGCAGTACTTC
CASTGGQTTYEQYF
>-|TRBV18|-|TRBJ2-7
TGTGCCAGCTCACTACAGGGTGTGTACGAGCAGTACTTC
CASSLQGVYEQYF
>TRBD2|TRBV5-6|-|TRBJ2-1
TGTGCCAGCATCCCGAGGGCCAGCGGGGCCTACAATGAGCAGTTCTTC
CASIPRASGAYNEQFF
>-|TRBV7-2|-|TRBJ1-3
TGTGCCAGCAGCTCAGACGAAGGCCACCTGACAGCTGGAAACACCATATATTTT
CASSSDEGHLTAGNTIYF
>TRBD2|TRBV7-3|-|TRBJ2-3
TGTGCCAGCAGCCCTCGTGGGCGGGGGGGCGGTTCTACAGATACGCAGTATTTT
CASSPRGRGGGSTDTQYF
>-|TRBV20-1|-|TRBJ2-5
TGCAGTGCTAGGAGGCAAGAGACCCAGTACTTC
CSARRQETQYF
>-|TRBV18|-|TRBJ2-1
TGTGCCAGCTCACCACCGCGGCAGATCGAGCAGTTCTTC
CASSPPRQIEQFF
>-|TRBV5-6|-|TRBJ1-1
TGTGCCAGCAGCTTAAGGGGTGAGAACACTGAAGCTTTCTTT
CASSLRGENTEAFF
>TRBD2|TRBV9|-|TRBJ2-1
TGTGCCAGCAGCGTAGATAGCGGGGTTTACAATGAGCAGTTCTTC
CASSVDSGVYNEQFF
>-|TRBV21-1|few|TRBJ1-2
TGTGCCAGCAGCCAACTCCCCAGGGGCGAAACGGGTGTCCTCTATGGCTACACCTTC
CASSQLPRGETGVLYGYTF
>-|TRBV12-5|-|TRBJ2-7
TGTGCTAGTGGTTTGGGCTCTGAGGGAAACGAGCAGTACTTC
CASGLGSEGNEQYF
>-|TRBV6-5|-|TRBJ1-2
TGTGCCAGCAAGCTACAGGATAACTATGGCTACACCTTC
CASKLQDNYGYTF
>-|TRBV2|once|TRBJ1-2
TGTGCCAGCAGTGAACTCCAGGTTTATGGCTACACCTTC
CASSELQVYGYTF
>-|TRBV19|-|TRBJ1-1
TGTGCCAGTAGTATAATGTCAGGGGCCACTGAAGCTTTCTTT
CASSIMSGATEAFF
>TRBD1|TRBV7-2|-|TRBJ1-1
TGTGCCAGCACCCGAAGGGGGCGAGGGAACACTGAAGCTTTCTTT
CASTRRGRGNTEAFF
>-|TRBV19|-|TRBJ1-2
TGTGCCAGTAGTCTAAAGTCCCTACCTAACTATGGCTACACCTTC
CASSLKSLPNYGYTF
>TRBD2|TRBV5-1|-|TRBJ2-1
TGCGCCAGCAGCTTGGAAGCTAGCGGGTACAATGAGCAGTTCTTC
CASSLEASGYNEQFF
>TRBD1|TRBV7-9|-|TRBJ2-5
TGTGCCAGCAGCCGACTCTTCGGACAGGGGGCCTCTGGCGAGACCCAGTACTTC
CASSRLFGQGASGETQYF
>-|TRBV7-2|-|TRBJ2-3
TGTGCCAGCAGCCTTAGCGATACTAGCACAGATACGCAGTATTTT
CASSLSDTSTDTQYF
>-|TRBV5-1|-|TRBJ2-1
TGCGCCAGCAGAGGAGGGAACAATGAGCAGTTCTTC
CASRGGNNEQFF
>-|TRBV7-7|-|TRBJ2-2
TGTGCTAGCGCCGGACAGAACACCGGGGAGCTGTTTTTT
CASAGQNTGELFF
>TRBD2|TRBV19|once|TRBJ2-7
TGTGCCAGTAGTGCCAGACTAGCGGGGGGGATAAACGAGCAGTACTTC
CASSARLAGGINEQYF
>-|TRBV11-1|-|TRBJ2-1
TGTGCCAGCAGCCTAACAGAGAATGAGCAGTTCTTC
CASSLTENEQFF
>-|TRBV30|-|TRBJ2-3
TGTGCCTGCCTTGCACCAGGGGTAAGCTCAGATACGCAGTATTTT
CACLAPGVSSDTQYF
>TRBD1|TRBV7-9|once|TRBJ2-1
TGTGCCAGCAGCTTGTCCGGGACAGGGGTCCATGAGCAGTTCTTC
CASSLSGTGVHEQFF
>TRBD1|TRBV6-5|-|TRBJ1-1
TGTGCCAGCAGCCGGGCAGGGGGGAACACTGAAGCTTTCTTT
CASSRAGGNTEAFF
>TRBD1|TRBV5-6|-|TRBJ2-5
TGTGCCAGCAGCGGCCGGGACAGGGGGTGGGAAGAGACCCAGTACTTC
CASSGRDRGWEETQYF
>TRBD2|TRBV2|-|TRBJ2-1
TGTGCCAGCAGGGCCTGGCCTAGCGGGTACAATGAGCAGTTCTTC
CASRAWPSGYNEQFF
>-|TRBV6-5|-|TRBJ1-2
TGTGCCAGCAGTCGGGAGTATGGCTACACCTTC
CASSREYGYTF
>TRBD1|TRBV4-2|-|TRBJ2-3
TGTGCCAGCAGCCAAGTACAGGGGGCGTCGGATACGCAGTATTTT
CASSQVQGASDTQYF
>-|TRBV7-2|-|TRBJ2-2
TGTGCCAGCAGCTCCGAACTAATGAACACCGGGGAGCTGTTTTTT
CASSSELMNTGELFF
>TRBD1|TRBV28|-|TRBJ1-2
TGTGCCAGCAGTTTACCGGGACAGGGGGTTCTTGGCTACACCTTC
CASSLPGQGVLGYTF